This entry lists 8 T cell receptor beta chains sequenced from one sample in a study of cytomegalovirus exposure and HLA in healthy donors. The PCR contained 60 Vbeta and 13 Jbeta primers. The table came from immunoSEQ multiplex PCR; TCRdb's copy has only in-frame clones and leaves some out. The table shows 100,000 to 150,000 clones, with roughly two thirds occurring only once. Sample: PBMCs. Source of these receptors: a man aged 30-40 years in good health and CMV-seropositive.

The CDR3 DNA reads TGCGCCAGCAGCTCCCGTAGCGGGGCGAACACCGGGGAGCTGTTTTTT. It encodes CASSSRSGANTGELFF. The J gene is TRBJ2-2, the V gene TRBV5-1; 8 bases are a match to TRBD2. This CDR3 is 16 amino acids long. V was clipped by 3 bases and J by 0 bases; unmatched bases: 4. Germline V gene data show CDR1 as SGHRS and CDR2 as YFSETQ. Together with reference TRBV5-1 and TRBJ2-2, the CDR3 gives the full variable domain: KAGVTQTPRYLIKTRGQQVTLSCSPISGHRSVSWYQQTPGQGLQFLFEYFSETQRNKGNFPGRFSGRQFSNSRSEMNVSTLELGDSALYLCASSSRSGANTGELFFGEGSRLTVL.

This sequence joins TRBV4-2 and TRBJ2-2; TRBD2 matches 12 bases. V lost 4 bases and J lost 4; bases outside the gene matches: 4. The CDR3 extends over 16 amino acids. Germline V gives CDR1 LGHNA, CDR2 YNFKEQ. The CDR3 here is CASSPASGRATGELFF. DNA of the CDR3: TGTGCCAGCAGCCCAGCTAGCGGGAGGGCCACCGGGGAGCTGTTTTTT.

The rearrangement uses TRBV7-9 and TRBJ2-7, with D hard to call. V gave up 5 bases and J gave up 3 bases, with 11 bases separating them. Germline V lookup: CDR1 SEHNR, CDR2 FQNEAQ (reference sequence). The length of the CDR3 is 13 residues. This CDR3 is CASSIVARYEQYF. In nucleotides, the CDR3 is TGTGCCAGCAGCATCGTAGCTCGCTACGAGCAGTACTTC.

V gene TRBV7-2 combines with J gene TRBJ2-7; 8 nucleotides line up with TRBD2. Unmatched junction bases numbered 8, after V lost 1 base and J lost 3 bases. This CDR3 comprises 16 residues. Per germline, CDR1 SGHTA and CDR2 FQGNSA. The CDR3 coding sequence is TGTGCCAGCAGCTTAGAAGCGGGAGTAGCCATCTACGAGCAGTACTTC. The encoded protein is CASSLEAGVAIYEQYF.

The CDR3 DNA follows: TGTGCCAGCAGCGCGGGACAGGGGTTCTCTGGAAACACCATATATTTT. Translating gives CASSAGQGFSGNTIYF. The gene calls are TRBV9 and TRBJ1-3; 10 bases align to TRBD1. Trimming cost V 3 bases and J 0 bases; bases outside gene matches: 3. Germline loops: CDR1 SGDLS, CDR2 YYNGEE. CDR3 length: 16 residues.

This clone was recorded a few times. The chain has TRBV6-6 and TRBJ1-1; D gene ambiguous. V gave up 2 bases and J gave up 5 bases, with 12 bases separating them. This CDR3 spans 14 amino acids. Germline CDR1 MNHNY, CDR2 SVGAGI (reference sequence). CDR3 region: CASSYGPPGTEAFF. The CDR3 bases are TGTGCCAGCAGTTACGGCCCCCCGGGGACTGAAGCTTTCTTT.

This chain joins TRBV5-4 and TRBJ1-2; 7 positions match TRBD1. CDR1 is SGHNT and CDR2 is YYREEE in the germline V gene (reference sequence). Germline trimming cut 3 bases from V and 6 bases from J; bases unmatched to any gene: 8. The CDR3 contains 14 residues. The CDR3: CASSSMTGLNGYTF. The CDR3 nucleotides read TGTGCCAGCAGCTCTATGACAGGGCTTAATGGCTACACCTTC.

This chain joins TRBV6-1 and TRBJ1-2; TRBD1 is a possible D gene (5 bases). V lost 1 base and J lost 4, with 13 bases in between. Germline CDR1 reads MNHNS; CDR2 reads SASEGT. The CDR3 runs to 15 residues. CDR3 DNA sequence: TGTGCCAGCAGTGAAGTTTCAGGTGGGGCCTATGGCTACACCTTC. This codes for CASSEVSGGAYGYTF.